The sequence of this T cell receptor beta chain was determined in a study of T cell responses to AZD1222 COVID-19 vaccine (TCRdb year 2021). Context from the whole study: AZD1222 recipients given second doses at about 4 weeks or at about 12 weeks were pooled, since spike-specific TCR depth and breadth were not found to differ between the two schedules. A total of over 230 trial participants underwent TCR sequencing, of whom 200 to 220 had received two doses of AZD1222 and 26 had received two doses of the MenACWY control vaccine. Trial participants were enrolled by age into 18-55, 56-69 and 70-plus year subgroups, with approximately 150, 28 and 58 TCR-sequenced participants respectively.

Sample time point, as interpreted from the label and publication: baseline before first vaccination. Samples from vaccinated people were obtained from the UK trials COV001 and COV002, which included a single-blind randomized controlled phase 2/3 trial of AZD1222 (ChAdOx1 nCoV-19) in healthy adults. For TCRbeta chain sequencing, PBMC samples from trial participants were taken at day 0 and at day 28 after the second dose. V sheds 2 bases and J sheds 1 base, leaving 6 bases between their ends. The CDR3 holds 14 amino acids from the cysteine to the phenylalanine. Solely the CDR3 DNA is kept, with 42 bases framed from the first base. Sequences SGHDT (CDR1) and YYEEEE (CDR2) are obtained from the germline V gene. The CDR3 regions of human TCRbeta chains were analyzed by immunosequencing. Concerning the study's data processing: TCRs in the repertoires were compared against a reference library of SARS-CoV-2-specific TCRs that had been generated with the MIRA antigen-specificity platform. Breadth meant the fraction of unique TCRs that were SARS-CoV-2-associated, whereas depth meant the fraction of total T cells that were SARS-CoV-2-associated. Each spike-specific TCR was assigned to its reactive spike region and to a CD4 or CD8 class using the MIRA data. Log10-transformed breadth and depth values were compared by one-way ANOVA with Sidak's multiple comparisons tests. TCRdb provides this immuneACCESS table in a form limited to in-frame rearrangements. Some clones are lacking; in checked studies, under half of them reflect an unresolved V gene, and why the rest are absent is not known. The DNA gave D and trimming, while V, J and clone size come from that table. This sample holds over 60,000 clones; roughly 91% were observed only once. The ten largest clones capture around 24% of the sample.

As concerns this clone: Its antigen is still unknown. The input lacks base qualities; no much larger clone sits a single base away.

Broader findings and caveats from the paper: Conclusions about previously exposed vaccinees were limited because only six AZD1222 recipients were SARS-CoV-2 seropositive at baseline. Participants were mostly white British, with more females than males. The authors suggested clonal diversity may have been underestimated. The 56-69-year group was small, and its depth increase did not reach significance, likely because of low power. Because no day 14 peak-response samples were available, repertoires were characterized only after the peak T cell response. After two AZD1222 doses, spike-specific TCR breadth and depth were significantly higher than at day 0 and than in MenACWY recipients. Reportedly, almost half of the unique spike-specific TCRs recognized epitopes lying outside the regions that are mutated in the B.1.351 and B.1.1.7 variants. The whole spike protein was spanned by vaccine-associated CD4 TCRs, and dominant responses were seen in regions 160-218 and 743-854.

The chain employs TRBV5-6 and TRBJ2-2; the D segment is perhaps TRBD1 or TRBD2, each sharing 5 matched bases. This sequence was found in an adult in good health. Sample: peripheral blood, taken on day 0 of AZD1222 vaccination. The CDR3 protein is CASSFGGNTGELFF. In nucleotides, the sequence is TGTGCCAGCAGCTTTGGGGGGAACACCGGGGAGCTGTTTTTT.